What follows are 21 T cell receptor beta chains derived from one specimen sequenced in a study of blood T cell repertoires in COVID-19. Here immunoSEQ multiplex PCR was the method, and the copy in TCRdb shows in-frame clones only, minus some. The table shows tens of thousands of clones, with approximately 80% occurring only once. Material: peripheral blood. The receptors shown here come from a man between 65 and 80 years old with active COVID-19.

V gene TRBV27 combines with J gene TRBJ1-2; 8 positions match TRBD1. V shed 5 bases and J 5 bases; nucleotides not matched to a gene: 10. From germline, CDR1 is MNHEY and CDR2 SMNVEV (reference sequence). The CDR3 covers 15 residues. CDR3 amino acids: CASSPTGQVSYGYTF. The CDR3, as DNA: TGTGCCAGCAGTCCAACGGGACAGGTTTCATATGGCTACACCTTC.

In this sample, this clone turned up once. This sequence joins TRBV4-1 and TRBJ1-5; D is unclear. This CDR3 comprises 15 residues. Trimming took off 1 base at V and 8 bases at J, with 15 bases between the two ends. Germline V gene lookup returns CDR1 MGHRA and CDR2 YSYEKL. The CDR3 loop reads CASSQVGEGWEPQHF. CDR3 DNA sequence: TGCGCCAGCAGCCAAGTTGGAGAGGGCTGGGAGCCCCAGCATTTT.

The chain recombines TRBV18 with TRBJ1-2; 12 nucleotides match TRBD1. CDR3 length equals 15 residues. Germline V gives CDR1 KGHSH, CDR2 LQKENI. The trim removed 4 bases at V and 4 bases at J, leaving 4 bases unmatched. CDR3: CASSRGTGGAYGYTF. The CDR3 DNA follows: TGTGCCAGCTCACGAGGGACAGGGGGCGCCTATGGCTACACCTTC. The variable domain in full, completed from reference TRBV18 and TRBJ1-2, reads NAGVMQNPRHLVRRRGQEARLRCSPMKGHSHVYWYRQLPEEGLKFMVYLQKENIIDESGMPKERFSAEFPKEGPSILRIQQVVRGDSAAYFCASSRGTGGAYGYTFGSGTRLTVV.

J is TRBJ1-1 and V is TRBV7-6; perhaps TRBD1 as D (6 bases). V was shortened by 1 base and J by 0 bases, with 12 bases between the two germline ends. This CDR3 has 16 residues. Looked up from germline, CDR1 is SGHVS and CDR2 is FNYEAQ. The CDR3 loop reads CASSLGRTALNTEAFF. Written as DNA, the CDR3 is TGTGCCAGCAGCTTAGGGAGGACAGCCCTGAACACTGAAGCTTTCTTT.

The chain employs TRBV7-3 and TRBJ2-1, with 7 bases lining up with TRBD2. CDR1 and CDR2 (germline): SGHTA, FQGTGA. The trim removed 3 bases at V and 2 bases at J, leaving 4 bases unmatched. The CDR3 consists of 15 residues. DNA of the CDR3: TGTGCCAGCAGCTTTGGGCTAGCGGCCTACAATGAGCAGTTCTTC. Amino acid sequence: CASSFGLAAYNEQFF.

The rearrangement uses TRBV6-5 and TRBJ1-4; no clear D. Per the germline V gene, CDR1 is MNHEY and CDR2 is SVGAGI. The CDR3 runs to 14 residues. The ends were cut back, 5 bases at V and 8 bases at J, with 15 bases in the middle. CDR3: CASSPVERNEKLFF. CDR3 DNA: TGTGCCAGCAGTCCCGTAGAGAGGAACGAAAAACTGTTTTTT.

CDR3 in amino acids: CASNPLAGGPWNTGELFF. CDR3 bases: TGTGCCAGTAATCCCCTAGCGGGGGGGCCATGGAACACCGGGGAGCTGTTTTTT. The chain recombines TRBV19 with TRBJ2-2, with 12 bases identical to TRBD2. This CDR3 spans 18 amino acids. CDR1 LNHDA and CDR2 SQIVND come from the germline V gene (reference sequence). Trimming at V came to 7 bases and at J to 1 base, leaving 10 bases not matched to a gene.

The chain joins TRBV15 to TRBJ2-5, with D possibly matching TRBD2 (6 bases). The CDR3 covers 15 residues. V lost 0 bases, J lost 5 bases, and 13 bases lay in between. The germline V gene encodes CDR1 LNHNV and CDR2 YYDKDF (reference sequence). The CDR3 here is CATSRDLGGSETQYF. The CDR3, as DNA: TGTGCCACCAGCAGAGATCTGGGGGGATCGGAGACCCAGTACTTC. Full variable domain (outside the CDR3, taken from reference TRBV15 and TRBJ2-5): DAMVIQNPRYQVTQFGKPVTLSCSQTLNHNVMYWYQQKSSQAPKLLFHYYDKDFNNEADTPDNFQSRRPNTSFCFLDIRSPGLGDTAMYLCATSRDLGGSETQYFGPGTRLLVL.

The V and J genes are TRBV3-1 (or the pseudogene TRBV3-2) and TRBJ1-2; 7 nucleotides agree with TRBD1. The CDR3 spans 14 residues. Trimming took 4 bases from V and 5 from J; bases not matched to a gene: 7. Germline lookup yields CDR1 LGHDT and CDR2 YNNKEL (reference sequence). In DNA form, the CDR3 reads TGTGCCAGCAGCCCGCCGGGACAGCAGTATGGCTACACCTTC. Amino acids: CASSPPGQQYGYTF.

The chain employs TRBV18 and TRBJ1-3, with a tentative D call TRBD1 (5 bases). From germline, CDR1 is KGHSH and CDR2 LQKENI. The CDR3 runs 15 residues. The V end lost 3 bases, the J end lost 0 bases, and 9 bases lay between the germline ends. The chain's CDR3 is CASSPRADSGNTIYF. In DNA, the CDR3 is TGTGCCAGCTCACCCAGGGCGGACTCTGGAAACACCATATATTTT.

The genes are TRBV7-2 and TRBJ2-7; the match to TRBD1 covers 12 bases. J gave up 5 bases and V 5 bases, and 4 bases lay outside the gene matches. Germline V gene sequence: CDR1 SGHTA, CDR2 FQGNSA. The CDR3 is 14 residues long. The DNA for the CDR3 is TGTGCCAGCAGCCCCAGGGACAGGGGGCACGAGCAGTACTTC. Residues: CASSPRDRGHEQYF.

The chain has TRBV7-2 and TRBJ1-1; D may be TRBD1 (5 bases). The CDR3 consists of 14 residues. V was pared by 0 bases and J by 5 bases, with 10 bases between. CDR1 SGHTA and CDR2 FQGNSA come from the germline V gene. CDR3 loop: CASSLAPGLTEAFF. The CDR3 bases are TGTGCCAGCAGCTTAGCGCCAGGGTTGACTGAAGCTTTCTTT.

The rearrangement uses TRBV6-6 and TRBJ2-7, with D possibly matching TRBD1 (5 bases). CDR3 length: 16 amino acids. Germline CDR1 and CDR2: MNHNY and SVGAGI (reference sequence). V lost 0 bases and J lost 3, with 15 bases in between. In DNA, the CDR3 is TGTGCCAGCAGTTACTCAGGACCAGGGAACAGCTACGAGCAGTACTTC. As protein: CASSYSGPGNSYEQYF.

The chain combines TRBV3-1 (or the pseudogene TRBV3-2) with TRBJ2-3; TRBD2 matches at 11 bases. J lost 2 bases, V lost 0 bases, and 7 bases had no gene match. This CDR3 is built from 18 residues. Germline V CDR1 and CDR2: LGHDT, YNNKEL (reference sequence). The CDR3 sequence is CASSQDQLAGAPTDTQYF. The CDR3 DNA follows: TGTGCCAGCAGCCAAGATCAACTAGCGGGGGCCCCCACAGATACGCAGTATTTT.

The chain employs TRBV5-8 and TRBJ2-3; D possibly corresponds to TRBD2 (6 bases). Germline V gene lookup returns CDR1 SGHTS and CDR2 YDEGEE. The CDR3 is 16 residues long. Trimming shortened V by 4 bases and J by 3 bases, and 18 bases separated the two germline ends. DNA for the CDR3: TGTGCCAGCAGCCCAATCGGCGGGGAATTGACAGATACGCAGTATTTT. It translates to CASSPIGGELTDTQYF.

This clone is labeled medium-sized. This chain uses TRBV27 with TRBJ2-7; 12 bases are shared with TRBD2. V was clipped by 2 bases and J by 3 bases; unmatched bases: 14. Germline lookup yields CDR1 MNHEY and CDR2 SMNVEV (reference sequence). CDR3 length: 19 residues. The CDR3 bases are TGTGCCAGCAGTTTAGTCAATCCGGGACTAGCGGGTCTAAACTACGAGCAGTACTTC. As protein: CASSLVNPGLAGLNYEQYF.

The chain links TRBV3-1 (or the pseudogene TRBV3-2) to TRBJ1-2; weak D call: TRBD1 (5 bases). This CDR3 region has 15 residues. V was cut by 2 bases and J by 2 bases, with 12 bases left in between. In germline, CDR1 is LGHDT, CDR2 YNNKEL (reference sequence). Here the CDR3 DNA reads TGTGCCAGCAGCCAAAACCAGGGTCGGAACTATGGCTACACCTTC. It codes for CASSQNQGRNYGYTF.

The chain couples TRBV28 to TRBJ2-2, with 7 positions matching TRBD1. Per the germline V gene, CDR1 is MDHEN and CDR2 is SYDVKM. The CDR3 runs to 15 residues. After removal of 5 bases from V and 5 bases from J, the junction contained 8 bases not matched to a gene. CDR3 residues: CASSQRGGYTGELFF. The CDR3 DNA follows: TGTGCCAGCAGTCAAAGAGGGGGCTATACCGGGGAGCTGTTTTTT.

The chain has TRBV24-1 and TRBJ2-1, with 9 positions matching TRBD1. This CDR3 spans 16 amino acids. V trimming: 3 bases; J trimming: 7 bases; junction bases outside the gene matches: 9. Germline-derived CDR1 and CDR2 are KGHDR and SFDVKD. CDR3 region: CATSDDRDRARNEQFF. The CDR3 region has the DNA TGTGCCACCAGTGATGACCGGGACAGGGCCCGGAATGAGCAGTTCTTC.

The V call is TRBV4-2, the J call TRBJ2-7, with 9 bases fitting TRBD1. This CDR3 is 13 amino acids long. Losses at the gene ends were 5 bases for V and 3 bases for J; bases not matched to a gene: 2. CDR1 and CDR2 (germline): LGHNA, YNFKEQ. The CDR3, as DNA: TGTGCCAGCAGCGGGACAGGGTACTACGAGCAGTACTTC. Translated, it gives CASSGTGYYEQYF.

The CDR3 protein is CASSSVPGLEQYF. The DNA of the CDR3 is TGTGCCAGCAGCTCCGTCCCGGGACTTGAGCAGTACTTC. The V gene is TRBV7-2, the J gene TRBJ2-7, with D perhaps TRBD2 (6 bases). V was trimmed by 4 bases and J by 7 bases, leaving 14 bases between them. This CDR3 contains 13 residues. The germline gives CDR1 SGHTA, CDR2 FQGNSA.